This T cell receptor (beta chain) was recorded in a study of IL-32 and malignant T cell survival in cutaneous lymphoma (TCRdb year 2021). For the study in its entirety: High-throughput TCR sequencing tested whether surviving TCR Vbeta+ T cells in IL-32 cultures were the malignant clone rather than benign T cells sharing that Vbeta. A couple of CTCL donors were studied by high-throughput TCR sequencing, confirming IL-32beta supported malignant T cell survival in vitro.

A word on this clone: Its recognized antigen is unknown. Base qualities are not at hand, and no much larger clone is one base apart.

The CDR3 starts with the cysteine, ends with the phenylalanine, and has 18 residues. The sequence is cut down to CDR3 DNA, 54 bases in frame from base 1. CDR1 and CDR2, looked up from the germline V gene, are SGHTA and FQGNSA. Trimmed from V: 2 bases; trimmed from J: 0 bases; junction bases lacking a gene match: 9. Blood samples came from patients with leukemic cutaneous T cell lymphoma (Sezary syndrome) treated at a US cutaneous lymphoma program. Peripheral blood mononuclear cells were isolated from patient blood by Ficoll centrifugation. Overall study results and their limits: The kinetics of enhanced malignant T cell survival in culture differed somewhat from one CTCL blood donor to another. The exact culture duration for the TCR-sequenced samples was not stated in the methods. IL-32beta appeared to promote malignant T cell survival in vitro by inducing large CD14+ antigen-presenting cells that lowered apoptosis. TCR sequencing showed that malignant T cell TCRs persisted after in vitro culture with IL-32beta.

The QIAamp DNA Mini kit was used to extract genomic DNA, which was then profiled by immunoSEQ with 100-400 ng of DNA template. Imported from immuneACCESS, the table was reduced by TCRdb to in-frame sequences with V and J called. These copies leave out some clones; in studies compared against another copy, an unresolved V gene accounts for under half, and the cause of the remainder is not known. This sample holds about a thousand clones; more than 80% were observed only once. Clones ranked in the top ten supply roughly 0.67% of the sample. The sequence was obtained from a human donor with cutaneous T cell lymphoma. The V and J genes are TRBV7-2 and TRBJ1-5; 8 central nucleotides agree with TRBD1. Source: blood, taken on day 0. Here the CDR3 is given as CASSLRAGGYYSNQPQHF. The nucleotide sequence reads as follows: TGTGCCAGCAGCTTAAGAGCAGGGGGCTATTATAGCAATCAGCCCCAGCATTTT.